This T cell receptor beta chain was identified in a study of control samples from healthy donors and cancer patients. Clones were read by immunoSEQ multiplex PCR, and TCRdb kept only the in-frame ones, dropping some. Here the sample spans 50,000 or so clones, 93% being singletons. CDR3 size: 16 residues. V gave up 5 bases and J gave up 4 bases; unmatched junction bases: 6. Germline CDR1 reads SGHVS; CDR2 reads FQNEAQ. Sequenced sample: PBMCs. This clonotype was obtained from a woman aged 45-59 years with head and neck cancer. The rearrangement uses TRBV7-8 and TRBJ2-1, with 12 bases fitting TRBD2. CDR3: CASSPWTSGVYNEQFF. CDR3 coding DNA: TGTGCCAGCAGCCCATGGACTAGCGGGGTTTACAATGAGCAGTTCTTC.